The 20 T cell receptor beta chains in this list originate from one sample, sequenced in a study of cytomegalovirus exposure and HLA in healthy donors. Researchers ran the PCR with 60 Vbeta and 13 Jbeta primers. The assay was immunoSEQ multiplex PCR, and TCRdb's table has in-frame clones only and misses some. The sample contains some 130,000 clones, 75% to 90% of which appear only once. The specimen sequenced was PBMCs. The source of these receptors is a woman between 40 and 55 years old in good health and CMV-seropositive.

V is TRBV7-2 and J is TRBJ2-5; D call uncertain. Germline CDR1 is SGHTA and CDR2 is FQGNSA. The CDR3 extends over 12 amino acids. V lost 5 bases, J lost 5 bases, and 9 bases lay in between. CDR3 residues: CASSPGWETQYF. CDR3 DNA sequence: TGTGCCAGCAGCCCCGGGTGGGAGACCCAGTACTTC.

This clone was detected only once. The V gene is TRBV5-1, the J gene TRBJ2-1, with 7 bases identical to TRBD2. Unmatched junction bases numbered 1, after V lost 2 bases and J lost 5 bases. This CDR3 contains 13 residues. Germline CDR1 and CDR2: SGHRS and YFSETQ. CDR3 region: CASSLLANNEQFF. The CDR3 DNA follows: TGCGCCAGCAGCTTACTAGCGAACAATGAGCAGTTCTTC.

The sample holds one count of this clone. This rearrangement joins TRBV7-2 to TRBJ2-3; 9 bases are a match to TRBD1. The ends lost 0 bases at V and 3 bases at J; junction bases unmatched: 7. Germline lookup yields CDR1 SGHTA and CDR2 FQGNSA. The CDR3 totals 17 residues. In DNA, the CDR3 is TGTGCCAGCAGCTTAGCCGGGACAGGGAGAACTACAGATACGCAGTATTTT. Protein sequence: CASSLAGTGRTTDTQYF. The full variable domain, in which reference TRBV7-2 and TRBJ2-3 provide the parts outside the CDR3, is GAGVSQSPSNKVTEKGKDVELRCDPISGHTALYWYRQSLGQGLEFLIYFQGNSAPDKSGLPSDRFSAERTGGSVSTLTIQRTQQEDSAVYLCASSLAGTGRTTDTQYFGPGTRLTVL.

The chain joins TRBV18 to TRBJ2-1, with 7 positions matching TRBD2. The germline V gene encodes CDR1 KGHSH and CDR2 LQKENI. This CDR3 is 15 amino acids long. J gave up 9 bases and V 2 bases, and 10 bases lay outside the gene matches. The DNA for the CDR3 is TGTGCCAGCTCACCATTGGGGGAGGGCCTAGTTGAGCAGTTCTTC. Translated, it gives CASSPLGEGLVEQFF.

This chain links TRBV6-1 with TRBJ2-2, with TRBD2 as a possible D gene (5 bases). The CDR3 spans 14 residues. The V end lost 8 bases, the J end lost 6 bases, and 16 bases lay between the germline ends. The V gene's germline CDR1 is MNHNS and CDR2 SASEGT. The CDR3 region has the DNA TGTGCCAGCTCCCGAGGGCGGTTTTCCGGGGAGCTGTTTTTT. Translation: CASSRGRFSGELFF.

The chain combines TRBV7-6 with TRBJ2-7; TRBD1 matches 9 bases. V was clipped by 5 bases and J by 2 bases; unmatched bases: 7. The CDR3 is made up of 15 amino acids. Germline CDR1 is SGHVS and CDR2 is FNYEAQ. The CDR3 here is CASSPGTGSTYEQYF. In DNA, the CDR3 is TGTGCCAGCAGCCCCGGGACAGGGTCAACCTACGAGCAGTACTTC.

V and J are TRBV25-1 and TRBJ2-7, with a weak D call TRBD2 (6 bases). Per germline, CDR1 MGHDK and CDR2 SYGVNS. Trimming left V 6 bases short and J 3 bases short, with 18 bases between. The CDR3 loop spans 15 amino acids. The CDR3 is CASSEPGLSRYEQYF. The CDR3 nucleotides are TGTGCCAGCAGCGAACCGGGACTGAGTCGCTACGAGCAGTACTTC.

The V and J genes are TRBV7-2 and TRBJ1-2; TRBD1 agrees at 7 bases. The V segment lost 4 bases and the J segment 2 bases; nucleotides outside the gene matches: 4. There are 14 residues in the CDR3. Germline CDR1 reads SGHTA; CDR2 reads FQGNSA. CDR3 in amino acids: CASSYPGQNYGYTF. In nucleotides, the CDR3 is TGTGCCAGCAGCTACCCGGGACAGAACTATGGCTACACCTTC. Full variable domain (outside the CDR3, taken from reference TRBV7-2 and TRBJ1-2): GAGVSQSPSNKVTEKGKDVELRCDPISGHTALYWYRQSLGQGLEFLIYFQGNSAPDKSGLPSDRFSAERTGGSVSTLTIQRTQQEDSAVYLCASSYPGQNYGYTFGSGTRLTVV.

This chain links TRBV7-3 with TRBJ1-2; D is perhaps TRBD1 (5 bases). There are 14 residues in the CDR3. Germline CDR1 reads SGHTA; CDR2 reads FQGTGA. Trimming cost V 5 bases and J 3 bases, with 13 bases left between them. The DNA of the CDR3 is TGTGCCAGCAGCCCGGGGGGGGTAGACTATGGCTACACCTTC. The encoded protein is CASSPGGVDYGYTF. Using reference TRBV7-3 and TRBJ1-2 for the parts outside the CDR3, the full variable domain is GAGVSQTPSNKVTEKGKYVELRCDPISGHTALYWYRQSLGQGPEFLIYFQGTGAADDSGLPNDRFFAVRPEGSVSTLKIQRTERGDSAVYLCASSPGGVDYGYTFGSGTRLTVV.

The chain recombines TRBV11-2 with TRBJ1-6, with D perhaps TRBD1 (6 bases). Germline V gene sequence: CDR1 SGHAT, CDR2 FQNNGV. Trimming cost V 5 bases and J 10 bases, with 18 bases left between them. The CDR3 has 15 amino acids. CDR3 amino acids: CASSPRGGRDSPLHF. The CDR3 DNA is TGTGCCAGCAGCCCTAGGGGGGGTAGAGACTCACCCCTCCACTTT.

The genes are TRBV19 and TRBJ2-2, with D perhaps matching TRBD2 (6 bases). The V end lost 4 bases, the J end lost 3 bases, and 9 bases lay between the germline ends. Germline-derived CDR1 and CDR2 are LNHDA and SQIVND (reference sequence). The CDR3 is 14 residues long. The DNA for the CDR3 is TGTGCCAGTAGTAATCCGGGAGACACCGGGGAGCTGTTTTTT. It yields the protein CASSNPGDTGELFF.

The chain is built from TRBV9 and TRBJ2-2; 12 bases map to TRBD2. CDR1 and CDR2 from the germline V gene are SGDLS and YYNGEE. This CDR3 has 17 residues. Trimming removed 1 base from V and 6 bases from J; junction bases left unmatched: 7. The chain's CDR3 is CASSVSSGGASAGELFF. DNA of the CDR3: TGTGCCAGCAGCGTATCTAGCGGGGGGGCCTCAGCCGGGGAGCTGTTTTTT.

J is TRBJ2-7 and V is TRBV11-2, with 8 bases identical to TRBD1. This CDR3 comprises 16 residues. V lost 1 base, J lost 3 bases, and 8 bases stayed unmatched. Germline CDR1 SGHAT, CDR2 FQNNGV. The CDR3 sequence: CASSLVVMGTGYEQYF. CDR3 coding DNA: TGTGCCAGCAGCTTAGTAGTTATGGGGACAGGCTACGAGCAGTACTTC.

V usage is TRBV7-2 and J usage is TRBJ2-5, with TRBD1 identical over 8 bases. Germline CDR1 SGHTA, CDR2 FQGNSA. This CDR3 contains 17 residues. V lost 5 bases, J lost 4 bases, and 15 bases stayed unmatched. The CDR3 DNA reads TGTGCCAGCAGCCCCGGACAGGGATTATTGGTGGGAGAGACCCAGTACTTC. It is translated as CASSPGQGLLVGETQYF. Drawing the rest from reference TRBV7-2 and TRBJ2-5, the complete variable domain is GAGVSQSPSNKVTEKGKDVELRCDPISGHTALYWYRQSLGQGLEFLIYFQGNSAPDKSGLPSDRFSAERTGGSVSTLTIQRTQQEDSAVYLCASSPGQGLLVGETQYFGPGTRLLVL.

The V and J genes are TRBV7-3 and TRBJ1-1; TRBD1 is a possible D gene (5 bases). Deletions cut 0 bases from V and 6 bases from J, with 17 bases between. The CDR3 is 16 amino acids. Germline loops: CDR1 SGHTA, CDR2 FQGTGA. Here the CDR3 DNA reads TGTGCCAGCAGCTTAACTCCGACACAGGTCGGAGCTGAAGCTTTCTTT. This sequence encodes CASSLTPTQVGAEAFF.

The chain combines TRBV29-1 with TRBJ2-3, with no clear D. The germline V and J ends were trimmed by 1 base and 1 base, with 6 bases remaining between them. From germline, CDR1 is SQVTM and CDR2 ANQGSEA. The CDR3 extends over 13 amino acids. The CDR3 DNA reads as TGCAGCGTTGAAGCGTCAGGCACAGATACGCAGTATTTT. This encodes CSVEASGTDTQYF.

The chain couples TRBV28 to TRBJ1-2, with 12 nucleotides matching TRBD1. Germline CDR1 MDHEN, CDR2 SYDVKM. J lost 8 bases, V lost 5 bases, and 9 bases had no gene match. The CDR3 contains 15 residues. CDR3 in DNA: TGTGCCAGCAGTCCCCGGGACAGGGGGCTGGAGGGCTACACCTTC. As protein: CASSPRDRGLEGYTF.

This rearrangement joins TRBV9 to TRBJ2-7; D remains ambiguous. Germline loops: CDR1 SGDLS, CDR2 YYNGEE. This CDR3 spans 15 amino acids. V was trimmed by 0 bases and J by 3 bases, leaving 13 bases between them. Here the CDR3 reads CASSVGPLPLYEQYF. The CDR3 bases are TGTGCCAGCAGCGTAGGGCCCCTTCCCCTCTACGAGCAGTACTTC.

The gene calls are TRBV29-1 and TRBJ1-1; no firm D call. V was clipped by 7 bases and J by 1 base, with 7 bases between them. The CDR3 length is 11 residues. The germline CDR1 and CDR2 sequences are SQVTM and ANQGSEA. CDR3 amino acids: CSGAANTEAFF. The CDR3, as DNA: TGCAGCGGGGCAGCGAACACTGAAGCTTTCTTT.

The V and J genes are TRBV6-5 and TRBJ2-5; 9 bases are a match to TRBD2. This CDR3 spans 15 amino acids. Germline-derived CDR1 and CDR2 are MNHEY and SVGAGI. J gave up 2 bases and V 8 bases, and 9 bases lay outside the gene matches. The CDR3 region is CASQGLAGSQETQYF. The CDR3, as DNA: TGTGCCAGCCAAGGGCTAGCGGGGAGTCAAGAGACCCAGTACTTC.